This T cell receptor beta chain was recorded in a study of blood T cell repertoires in COVID-19. Comment on this clone: The same CDR3 also results from other DNA sequences found in this sample.

Original processing notes: Reference gene primer amplification in the assay estimated nucleated cell counts. Clones were read by immunoSEQ multiplex PCR, and TCRdb kept only the in-frame ones, dropping some. That table furnishes V, J and clone size, whereas the DNA furnished D and trimming. The sample lists about 290,000 clones; over 80% were seen once. V shed 4 bases and J shed 0 bases, with 14 bases lying between them. The CDR3 covers 16 residues. From germline, CDR1 is SGDLS and CDR2 YYNGEE. The receptor's source is a woman aged 45-60 years with active or convalescent COVID-19. What was sequenced was peripheral blood. The V and J genes are TRBV9 and TRBJ2-1, with D possibly matching TRBD2 (5 bases). The CDR3: CASSPPGGSSYNEQFF. For the CDR3, the DNA is TGTGCCAGCAGCCCGCCGGGTGGGAGCTCCTACAATGAGCAGTTCTTC.